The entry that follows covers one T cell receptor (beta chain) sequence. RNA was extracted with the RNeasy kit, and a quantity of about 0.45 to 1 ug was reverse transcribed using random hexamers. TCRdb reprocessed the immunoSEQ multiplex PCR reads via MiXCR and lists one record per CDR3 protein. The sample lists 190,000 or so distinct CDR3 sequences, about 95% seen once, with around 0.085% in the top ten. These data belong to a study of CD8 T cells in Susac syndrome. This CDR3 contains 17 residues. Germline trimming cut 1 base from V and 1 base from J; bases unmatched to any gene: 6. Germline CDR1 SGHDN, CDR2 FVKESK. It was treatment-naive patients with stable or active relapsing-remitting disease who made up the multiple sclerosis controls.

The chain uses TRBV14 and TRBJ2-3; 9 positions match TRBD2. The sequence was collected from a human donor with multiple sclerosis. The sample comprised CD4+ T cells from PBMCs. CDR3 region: CASSQAPTSGGTDTQYF. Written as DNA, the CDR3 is TGTGCCAGCAGCCAAGCCCCGACTAGCGGCGGCACAGATACGCAGTATTTT.